The rows below give T cell receptor beta chains drawn from one sample of a study of shared clonotypes between healthy human individuals. The method was immunoSEQ multiplex PCR; TCRdb's version includes in-frame clones alone and lacks a portion of them. Among about 870,000 clones, 80% to 95% were seen once, and the ten largest hold around 24%. The sample was naive CD8+ T cells sorted from blood. The source of these receptors is a man aged 30-40 years in good health. Each CDR3 is given with its conserved first and last residue. The order of the fields is J gene, clone size, V gene, D gene, CDR3 DNA, CDR3 protein. D genes are given only for firm matches. For some rows the clone size is stated as once, few or many, or as a class when expanded; others skip it.

j_call: TRBJ2-2
clone_size: .
v_call: TRBV4-1
d_call: .
cdr3_nt: TGCGCCAGCAGCCCGGGGGGCAGCGGGGCCAACACCGGGGAGCTGTTTTTT
cdr3_aa: CASSPGGSGANTGELFF

j_call: TRBJ2-7
clone_size: .
v_call: TRBV28
d_call: .
cdr3_nt: TGTGCCAGCAGTTTGGGGTACGAGCAGTACTTC
cdr3_aa: CASSLGYEQYF

j_call: TRBJ2-3
clone_size: .
v_call: TRBV29-1
d_call: TRBD1
cdr3_nt: TGCAGCGTTGAATCCCACTCAGGGGGGCAGTATTTT
cdr3_aa: CSVESHSGGQYF

j_call: TRBJ2-7
clone_size: .
v_call: TRBV7-9
d_call: TRBD2
cdr3_nt: TGTGCCAGCAGCTCGGGACTATCCTACGAGCAGTACTTC
cdr3_aa: CASSSGLSYEQYF

j_call: TRBJ2-7
clone_size: .
v_call: TRBV7-9
d_call: .
cdr3_nt: TGTGCCAGCAGCCCTCAGGACGGGCTAGACTCCTACGAGCAGTACTTC
cdr3_aa: CASSPQDGLDSYEQYF

j_call: TRBJ2-7
clone_size: .
v_call: TRBV19
d_call: TRBD1
cdr3_nt: TGTGCCAGTAGTATTACAGGGGGCGGCTACGAGCAGTACTTC
cdr3_aa: CASSITGGGYEQYF

j_call: TRBJ2-5
clone_size: .
v_call: TRBV5-4
d_call: .
cdr3_nt: TGTGCCAGCAGCTTGCTTGGGAGACCCGAAGAGACCCAGTACTTC
cdr3_aa: CASSLLGRPEETQYF

j_call: TRBJ1-1
clone_size: .
v_call: TRBV5-1
d_call: TRBD1
cdr3_nt: TGCGCCAGCAGCCCGGACAGGGGTCGTACTGAAGCTTTCTTT
cdr3_aa: CASSPDRGRTEAFF

j_call: TRBJ2-1
clone_size: .
v_call: TRBV9
d_call: TRBD2
cdr3_nt: TGTGCCAGCAGCGGTAGCGGGATGGCGGGAGAGCAGTTCTTC
cdr3_aa: CASSGSGMAGEQFF

j_call: TRBJ2-7
clone_size: .
v_call: TRBV15
d_call: TRBD2
cdr3_nt: TGTGCCACCAGCACAGAAGCGGGAGACTCCTACGAGCAGTACTTC
cdr3_aa: CATSTEAGDSYEQYF

j_call: TRBJ1-1
clone_size: .
v_call: TRBV27
d_call: .
cdr3_nt: TGTGCCAGCAGTTTATGGGCCGACACTGAAGCTTTCTTT
cdr3_aa: CASSLWADTEAFF

j_call: TRBJ2-3
clone_size: once
v_call: TRBV7-6
d_call: .
cdr3_nt: TGTGCCAGCAGCTTAGCGGTCGGTGGAGGGCGGGAAGACTCAGATACGCAGTATTTT
cdr3_aa: CASSLAVGGGREDSDTQYF

j_call: TRBJ1-2
clone_size: once
v_call: TRBV11-2
d_call: TRBD1
cdr3_nt: TGTGCCAGCAGCCCGCACCGACAGGGGTCGTATGGCTACACCTTC
cdr3_aa: CASSPHRQGSYGYTF

j_call: TRBJ2-7
clone_size: .
v_call: TRBV28
d_call: TRBD2
cdr3_nt: TGTGCCAGCAGGCCAGGGACTAACTACGAGCAGTACTTC
cdr3_aa: CASRPGTNYEQYF

j_call: TRBJ2-1
clone_size: .
v_call: TRBV10-2
d_call: TRBD2
cdr3_nt: TGCGCCAGCGCCCCCCCGGCGGGAGGGTACAATGAGCAGTTCTTC
cdr3_aa: CASAPPAGGYNEQFF

j_call: TRBJ2-1
clone_size: .
v_call: TRBV27
d_call: TRBD2
cdr3_nt: TGTGCCAGCAGTTTAACAGCGGGAGGGGATGAGCAGTTCTTC
cdr3_aa: CASSLTAGGDEQFF

j_call: TRBJ1-2
clone_size: .
v_call: TRBV27
d_call: .
cdr3_nt: TGTGCCAGCAGTTTTAATACGGGGAACCTCTATGGCTACACCTTC
cdr3_aa: CASSFNTGNLYGYTF

j_call: TRBJ2-3
clone_size: .
v_call: TRBV28
d_call: .
cdr3_nt: TGTGCCAGCAGTCCGGGCTTGGGTAGCACAGATACGCAGTATTTT
cdr3_aa: CASSPGLGSTDTQYF